Presented here are 27 T cell receptor beta chains from one specimen sequenced in a study of blood T cell repertoires in COVID-19. Profiled with immunoSEQ multiplex PCR; TCRdb holds only in-frame clones, not every one. The table records 310,000 or so clones, more than 75% of them present only once. Sequenced material: peripheral blood. These receptors were obtained from a woman aged 45-65 years with active or convalescent COVID-19.

The V and J genes are TRBV3-1 (or the pseudogene TRBV3-2) and TRBJ2-7, with TRBD1 identical over 9 bases. The CDR3 consists of 14 residues. V lost 4 bases to trimming and J lost 5 bases; unmatched junction nucleotides: 6. The germline V gene has CDR1 LGHDT and CDR2 YNNKEL (reference sequence). CDR3 coding DNA: TGTGCCAGCAGCCGACAGGGGGGCTGGCACGAGCAGTACTTC. This codes for CASSRQGGWHEQYF.

The genes are TRBV2 and TRBJ2-5; D is unresolved. The germline V gene encodes CDR1 SNHLY and CDR2 FYNNEI. The CDR3 sequence is 12 residues long. The V end was cut by 9 bases, the J end by 5 bases, with 13 bases between. CDR3 region: CARRSGLETQYF. DNA for the CDR3: TGTGCCAGAAGATCCGGGTTGGAGACCCAGTACTTC. Using reference TRBV2 and TRBJ2-5 for the parts outside the CDR3, the full variable domain is EPEVTQTPSHQVTQMGQEVILRCVPISNHLYFYWYRQILGQKVEFLVSFYNNEISEKSEIFDDQFSVERPDGSNFTLKIRSTKLEDSAMYFCARRSGLETQYFGPGTRLLVL.

The chain combines TRBV5-1 with TRBJ1-1, with TRBD1 as a possible D gene (5 bases). Germline CDR1 reads SGHRS; CDR2 reads YFSETQ. Trimming pared 1 base from V and 1 base from J, leaving 8 bases between. The CDR3 consists of 14 residues. CDR3: CASSLNRQNTEAFF. In DNA form, the CDR3 reads TGCGCCAGCAGCTTGAACAGGCAGAACACTGAAGCTTTCTTT.

The chain couples TRBV4-3 to TRBJ2-1; TRBD2 matches 11 bases. With 0 bases clipped from V and 5 bases from J, the junction kept 6 bases outside the gene matches. The germline CDR1 and CDR2 sequences are LGHNA and YSLEER. The CDR3 loop spans 17 amino acids. The CDR3 DNA sequence: TGCGCCAGCAGCCAAGATTGGCCGGGACTAGCGGACAATGAGCAGTTCTTC. Protein sequence: CASSQDWPGLADNEQFF.

The V and J genes are TRBV4-1 and TRBJ1-5; D not resolved. This CDR3 comprises 14 residues. Germline V gene lookup returns CDR1 MGHRA and CDR2 YSYEKL. Trimming removed 0 bases from V and 6 bases from J, with 9 bases in between. The CDR3 protein is CASSQDRGAQPQHF. CDR3 coding DNA: TGCGCCAGCAGCCAAGATCGGGGAGCTCAGCCCCAGCATTTT.

The DNA of the CDR3 is TGTGCCAGCAACCTAAATCTGGGGGGAGGCGAGCAGTACTTC. This encodes CASNLNLGGGEQYF. The chain links TRBV7-2 to TRBJ2-7; D is perhaps TRBD2 (6 bases). Germline CDR1 SGHTA, CDR2 FQGNSA. V gave up 7 bases and J gave up 6 bases, with 19 bases separating them. This CDR3 region has 14 residues.

The J gene is TRBJ2-7, the V gene TRBV12-3 or TRBV12-4; D is ambiguous. Deletions cut 6 bases from V and 4 bases from J, with 10 bases between. The CDR3 length is 12 residues. DNA for the CDR3: TGTGCCAGCAGCCCCCGCAGTTACGAGCAGTACTTC. Translating it yields CASSPRSYEQYF.

The count of this clone is one. The chain has TRBV6-5 and TRBJ2-7, with a weak D call TRBD1 (6 bases). V was cut by 7 bases and J by 2 bases, with 9 bases left in between. This CDR3 comprises 12 residues. Germline CDR1 reads MNHEY; CDR2 reads SVGAGI. The CDR3, as DNA: TGTGCCAGCACGGGACAAACCTACGAGCAGTACTTC. This codes for CASTGQTYEQYF.

The rearrangement joins TRBV30 to TRBJ1-1; D possibly corresponds to TRBD1 (5 bases). CDR1 is GTSNPN, CDR2 SVGIG, per germline (reference sequence). The CDR3 contains 12 residues. The V end lost 3 bases, the J end lost 3 bases, and 8 bases lay between the germline ends. CDR3 sequence: CAWSWGDTEAFF. The CDR3 DNA reads as TGTGCCTGGAGCTGGGGCGACACTGAAGCTTTCTTT.

The rearrangement links TRBV4-2 to TRBJ2-5; D possibly corresponds to TRBD2 (6 bases). Germline V gene sequence: CDR1 LGHNA, CDR2 YNFKEQ. Trimming left V 1 base short and J 5 bases short, with 14 bases between. The CDR3 has 15 amino acids. CDR3 sequence reads: CASSQGSGTLETQYF. The CDR3 region has the DNA TGTGCCAGCAGCCAAGGGTCCGGGACTCTGGAGACCCAGTACTTC.

The chain employs TRBV5-1 and TRBJ2-7, with D uncertain. V was clipped by 0 bases and J by 4 bases, with 11 bases between them. The CDR3 length is 14 residues. CDR1 and CDR2 from the germline V gene are SGHRS and YFSETQ. The chain's CDR3 is CASSLDVDKYEQYF. CDR3 DNA: TGCGCCAGCAGCTTGGATGTAGATAAGTACGAGCAGTACTTC.

This clone was detected only a few times. The rearrangement links TRBV9 to TRBJ2-7; 9 bases match TRBD2. The CDR3 is 15 residues long. From germline, CDR1 is SGDLS and CDR2 YYNGEE. The V gene end was trimmed by 0 bases and the J gene end by 7 bases; junction bases not matched to a gene: 8. The CDR3 region is CASSVGSGRREEQYF. The DNA of the CDR3 is TGTGCCAGCAGCGTAGGTAGCGGGAGAAGGGAGGAGCAGTACTTC.

This sequence joins TRBV28 and TRBJ2-7, with 8 nucleotides matching TRBD2. The CDR3 is 15 amino acids. CDR1 MDHEN and CDR2 SYDVKM come from the germline V gene. After removal of 6 bases from V and 6 bases from J, the junction contained 13 bases not matched to a gene. The CDR3 DNA is TGTGCCAGCAGAACCCCGAGCGGGAGACCGGCCGAGCAGTACTTC. It is translated as CASRTPSGRPAEQYF.

This chain links TRBV6-2 or TRBV6-3 with TRBJ2-7, with 8 bases fitting TRBD1. Germline loops: CDR1 MNHEY, CDR2 SVGEGT. This CDR3 is built from 14 residues. The V gene end was trimmed by 4 bases and the J gene end by 5 bases; junction bases not matched to a gene: 7. The DNA of the CDR3 is TGTGCCAGCAGTTCGACAGGGGATCGGAACGAGCAGTACTTC. Residues: CASSSTGDRNEQYF.

This clone showed up just once. The chain is built from TRBV19 and TRBJ2-1; 11 bases are shared with TRBD2. Losses at the gene ends were 5 bases for V and 7 bases for J; bases not matched to a gene: 13. The V gene's germline CDR1 is LNHDA and CDR2 SQIVND (reference sequence). There are 17 residues in the CDR3. The CDR3 DNA is TGTGCCAGTAGTGAGGCTTCTGGAACTAGCGGGAGAAATGAGCAGTTCTTC. This sequence encodes CASSEASGTSGRNEQFF.

The chain combines TRBV7-3 with TRBJ2-3; 8 positions agree with TRBD1. Germline V gene data show CDR1 as SGHTA and CDR2 as FQGTGA. CDR3 length: 19 residues. Trimming removed 5 bases from V and 3 bases from J; junction bases left unmatched: 19. CDR3: CASSQREDRGSIRTDTQYF. The DNA for the CDR3 is TGTGCCAGCAGCCAAAGGGAAGACAGGGGCTCGATTCGGACAGATACGCAGTATTTT.

In its sample, this clone was seen once. The chain joins TRBV4-1 to TRBJ2-2, with 8 nucleotides matching TRBD2. Germline values: CDR1 MGHRA, CDR2 YSYEKL. The CDR3 spans 17 residues. Trimming took 4 bases from V and 5 from J; bases not matched to a gene: 12. The CDR3 reads CASSRGREAPPTGELFF. The CDR3 coding sequence is TGCGCCAGCAGCCGCGGGCGGGAGGCCCCACCGACCGGGGAGCTGTTTTTT.

The gene calls are TRBV6-6 and TRBJ1-1, with TRBD1 identical over 9 bases. This CDR3 is 16 amino acids long. CDR1 and CDR2 from the germline V gene are MNHNY and SVGAGI (reference sequence). Losses at the gene ends were 4 bases for V and 5 bases for J; bases not matched to a gene: 11. The CDR3 region has the DNA TGTGCCAGCAGTTCAACCGGGACAGGGATTGGGACTGAAGCTTTCTTT. Protein sequence: CASSSTGTGIGTEAFF.

The J gene is TRBJ2-2, the V gene TRBV2, with TRBD2 matching over 13 bases. Per the germline V gene, CDR1 is SNHLY and CDR2 is FYNNEI. The V segment lost 10 bases and the J segment 4 bases; nucleotides outside the gene matches: 3. CDR3 size: 14 residues. The DNA of the CDR3 is TGTGCCACACGGACTAGCGGGAGCACCGGGGAGCTGTTTTTT. Translating gives CATRTSGSTGELFF.

This chain connects TRBV5-1 to TRBJ2-3; D ambiguous. V lost 2 bases and J lost 2, with 12 bases in between. CDR3 length: 15 amino acids. Germline assignment: CDR1 SGHRS and CDR2 YFSETQ. The DNA for the CDR3 is TGCGCCAGCAGCTTTGAGCGAGAGCTCACAGATACGCAGTATTTT. Protein: CASSFERELTDTQYF.

The V gene is TRBV4-3, the J gene TRBJ1-2, with a weak D call TRBD1 (5 bases). The CDR3 runs to 15 residues. CDR1 LGHNA and CDR2 YSLEER come from the germline V gene. V lost 4 bases and J lost 5, with 17 bases in between. CDR3: CASSLSTMGPYGYTF. DNA for the CDR3: TGCGCCAGCAGCCTTTCCACAATGGGGCCGTATGGCTACACCTTC.

The chain links TRBV12-5 to TRBJ1-1, with D uncertain. Trimming took off 5 bases at V and 0 bases at J, with 7 bases between the two ends. The germline CDR1 and CDR2 sequences are LGHNT and FRNRAP. The CDR3 consists of 13 residues. CDR3 nucleotide sequence: TGTGCTAGTGGTCCTCCGGTGAACACTGAAGCTTTCTTT. It encodes CASGPPVNTEAFF.

The sample holds one count of this clone. The chain combines TRBV29-1 with TRBJ1-1; TRBD1 aligns across 7 bases. V shed 7 bases, J shed 1 base, and the junction held 6 bases outside the gene matches. Germline CDR1 reads SQVTM; CDR2 reads ANQGSEA. This CDR3 comprises 13 residues. CDR3 sequence: CSGATGRNTEAFF. Here the CDR3 DNA reads TGCAGCGGGGCGACAGGGCGGAACACTGAAGCTTTCTTT.

This rearrangement joins TRBV5-4 to TRBJ2-1, with D maybe TRBD1 (5 bases). V lost 1 base to trimming and J lost 7 bases, with 6 bases between them. There are 12 residues in the CDR3. Germline assignment: CDR1 SGHNT and CDR2 YYREEE (reference sequence). CDR3 bases: TGTGCCAGCAGCTTGACAGGTAATGAGCAGTTCTTC. Translation gives CASSLTGNEQFF.

The genes are TRBV28 and TRBJ1-1; 10 positions agree with TRBD1. There are 14 residues in the CDR3. The J segment lost 1 base and the V segment lost 5 bases, leaving 1 base of the junction unmatched. From germline, CDR1 is MDHEN and CDR2 SYDVKM. This CDR3 is CASSGQGGNTEAFF. Here the CDR3 DNA reads TGTGCCAGCAGTGGACAGGGGGGGAACACTGAAGCTTTCTTT.

The chain joins TRBV24-1 to TRBJ2-1; D perhaps matches TRBD2 (5 bases). Germline V lookup: CDR1 KGHDR, CDR2 SFDVKD. There are 12 residues in the CDR3. V lost 5 bases and J 13 bases, leaving 14 bases between the germline ends. CDR3 sequence (DNA): TGTGCCACCAGTGTCCTTGGACTTGCTCAGTTCTTC. Encoded protein: CATSVLGLAQFF.

V gene TRBV6-6 combines with J gene TRBJ2-1; D could derive from TRBD1 or TRBD2 (7 bases each). In germline, CDR1 is MNHNY, CDR2 SVGAGI (reference sequence). CDR3 length: 17 residues. The germline V and J ends were trimmed by 5 bases and 6 bases, with 23 bases remaining between them. The CDR3 coding sequence is TGTGCCAGCAGTCGCGGGGGAAGACAGGGTTTGGGCAATGAGCAGTTCTTC. This translates into CASSRGGRQGLGNEQFF.